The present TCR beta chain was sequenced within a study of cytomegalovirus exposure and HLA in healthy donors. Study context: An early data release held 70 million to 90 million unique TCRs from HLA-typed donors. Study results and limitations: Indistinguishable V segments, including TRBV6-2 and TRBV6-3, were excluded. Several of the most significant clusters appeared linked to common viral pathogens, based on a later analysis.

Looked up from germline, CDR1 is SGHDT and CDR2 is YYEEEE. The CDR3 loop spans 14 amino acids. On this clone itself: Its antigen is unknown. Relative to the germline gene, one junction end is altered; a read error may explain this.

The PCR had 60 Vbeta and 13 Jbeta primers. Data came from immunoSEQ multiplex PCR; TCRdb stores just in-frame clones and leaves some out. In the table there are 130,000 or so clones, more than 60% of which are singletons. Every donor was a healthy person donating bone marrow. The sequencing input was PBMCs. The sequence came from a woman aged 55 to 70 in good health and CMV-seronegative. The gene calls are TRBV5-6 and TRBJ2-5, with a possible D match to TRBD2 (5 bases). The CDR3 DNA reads TGTGCCGGCAGCTTGGCTAGCAGTGAAGAGACCCAGTACTTC. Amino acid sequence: CAGSLASSEETQYF.